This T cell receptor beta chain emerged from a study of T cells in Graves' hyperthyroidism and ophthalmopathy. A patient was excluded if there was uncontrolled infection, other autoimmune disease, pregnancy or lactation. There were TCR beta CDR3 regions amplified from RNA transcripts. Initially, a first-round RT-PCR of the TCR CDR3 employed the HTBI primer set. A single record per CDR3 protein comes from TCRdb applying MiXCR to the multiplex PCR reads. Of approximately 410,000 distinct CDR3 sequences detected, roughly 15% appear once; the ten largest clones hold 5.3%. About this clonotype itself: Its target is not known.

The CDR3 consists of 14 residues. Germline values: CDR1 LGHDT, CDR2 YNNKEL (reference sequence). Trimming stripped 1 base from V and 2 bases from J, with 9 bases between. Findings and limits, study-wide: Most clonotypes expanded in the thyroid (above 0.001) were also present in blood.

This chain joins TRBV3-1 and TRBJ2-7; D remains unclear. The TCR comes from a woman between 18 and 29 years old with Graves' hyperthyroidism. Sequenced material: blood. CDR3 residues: CASSQGGLAYEQYF. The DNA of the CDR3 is TGTGCCAGCAGCCAAGGGGGATTAGCCTACGAGCAGTACTTC.